The 32 T cell receptor beta chains reported below all come from one sample, sequenced in a study of shared clonotypes between healthy human individuals. Profiled with immunoSEQ multiplex PCR; TCRdb holds only in-frame clones, not every one. Among some 2,400,000 clones, 90% to 96% were seen once, and the ten largest hold over 0.1%. Sequenced sample: naive CD4+ T cells sorted from blood. As for subset: CD45RA+ positively selected. Source of these receptors: a man aged 18 to 29 in good health.

The chain uses TRBV7-2 and TRBJ1-5, with D possibly being TRBD1 (6 bases). V was cut by 4 bases and J by 4 bases, with 17 bases left in between. The V gene's germline CDR1 is SGHTA and CDR2 FQGNSA. The CDR3 has 16 residues. CDR3 nucleotide sequence: TGTGCCAGCAGCTCGGGGGCGGCATTCGGAAATCAGCCCCAGCATTTT. It specifies CASSSGAAFGNQPQHF.

The genes are TRBV30 and TRBJ1-1, with D possibly being TRBD1 (5 bases). V lost 1 base to trimming and J lost 8 bases, with 14 bases between them. CDR3 size: 13 residues. The germline gives CDR1 GTSNPN, CDR2 SVGIG (reference sequence). CDR3 DNA: TGTGCCTGGAGTGCCCCGGGACGGTTGGAAGCTTTCTTT. Amino acid sequence: CAWSAPGRLEAFF.

The gene calls are TRBV28 and TRBJ2-7; 8 nucleotides line up with TRBD1. Germline V gene lookup returns CDR1 MDHEN and CDR2 SYDVKM. The CDR3 is made up of 14 amino acids. With 4 bases clipped from V and 2 bases from J, the junction kept 4 bases outside the gene matches. The CDR3 bases are TGTGCCAGCAGTTCTAGGACAGGGACCTACGAGCAGTACTTC. Its translation: CASSSRTGTYEQYF. The variable domain in full, with the rest retrieved from reference TRBV28 and TRBJ2-7, is DVKVTQSSRYLVKRTGEKVFLECVQDMDHENMFWYRQDPGLGLRLIYFSYDVKMKEKGDIPEGYSVSREKKERFSLILESASTNQTSMYLCASSSRTGTYEQYFGPGTRLTVT.

The chain employs TRBV7-3 and TRBJ2-2; either TRBD1 or TRBD2 may fit D (5 bases each). Trimming cost V 1 base and J 5 bases, with 11 bases left between them. In germline, CDR1 is SGHTA, CDR2 FQGTGA. The CDR3 is 15 residues long. The CDR3 nucleotides are TGTGCCAGCAGCTTAAGTACGGGGCTGACCGGGGAGCTGTTTTTT. It yields the protein CASSLSTGLTGELFF.

About this clone itself: This same CDR3 is encoded by further DNA sequences in the sample. The genes are TRBV2 and TRBJ1-1; D remains ambiguous. The germline V gene has CDR1 SNHLY and CDR2 FYNNEI. Trimming removed 3 bases from V and 0 bases from J, with 8 bases in between. The CDR3 consists of 14 residues. The CDR3: CASSEEAMNTEAFF. Written as DNA, the CDR3 is TGTGCCAGCAGTGAGGAAGCCATGAACACTGAAGCTTTCTTT.

A remark on this clone: The sample has other DNA sequences that encode this CDR3 too. The chain uses TRBV2 and TRBJ2-3; no firm D call. V lost 4 bases to trimming and J lost 0 bases, with 5 bases between them. CDR1 and CDR2 (germline): SNHLY, FYNNEI. The CDR3 contains 13 residues. The CDR3 coding sequence is TGTGCCAGCAGTGGCCAGAGCACAGATACGCAGTATTTT. Protein sequence: CASSGQSTDTQYF.

This clone was detected once. The chain uses TRBV28 and TRBJ1-4; 8 bases map to TRBD1. Germline V gives CDR1 MDHEN, CDR2 SYDVKM. The CDR3 spans 15 residues. V lost 7 bases and J lost 8; bases outside the gene matches: 12. The CDR3 protein is CASTRAGGGKEKLFF. In DNA form, the CDR3 reads TGTGCCAGCACTAGGGCAGGGGGCGGGAAGGAAAAACTGTTTTTT.

The chain employs TRBV7-2 and TRBJ1-6, with D hard to call. CDR1 and CDR2 from the germline V gene are SGHTA and FQGNSA. V was trimmed by 4 bases and J by 9 bases, leaving 22 bases between them. This CDR3 is 17 amino acids long. For the CDR3, the DNA is TGTGCCAGCAGCTCCACTAAGGAGGTCCGGGGAGGTTCACCCCTCCACTTT. Translation gives CASSSTKEVRGGSPLHF.

CDR3 amino acids: CASSQITGDLNYGYTF. The CDR3 DNA reads as TGTGCCAGCAGCCAGATAACAGGGGACCTTAACTATGGCTACACCTTC. This chain connects TRBV5-4 to TRBJ1-2, with TRBD1 identical over 7 bases. The CDR3 is 16 amino acids. V lost 4 bases and J lost 1; bases outside the gene matches: 10. Germline lookup yields CDR1 SGHNT and CDR2 YYREEE (reference sequence).

This chain uses TRBV7-9 with TRBJ1-1, with TRBD1 matching over 8 bases. This CDR3 has 14 amino acids. J was trimmed by 6 bases and V by 5 bases; bases with no gene match: 8. Germline-derived CDR1 and CDR2 are SEHNR and FQNEAQ (reference sequence). The CDR3 here is CASSPDRVGPEAFF. The CDR3 coding sequence is TGTGCCAGCAGCCCGGACAGGGTTGGGCCTGAAGCTTTCTTT.

In its sample, this clone was seen once. CDR3 nucleotide sequence: TGTGCCAGCAGCTTAGATCCCGACCCGAACACTGAAGCTTTCTTT. Encoded protein: CASSLDPDPNTEAFF. The chain couples TRBV11-2 to TRBJ1-1; no definite D call. This CDR3 has 15 residues. V dropped 0 bases and J dropped 1 base, with 9 bases sitting between them. Per the germline V gene, CDR1 is SGHAT and CDR2 is FQNNGV.

The J gene is TRBJ2-3, the V gene TRBV18; 12 nucleotides agree with TRBD2. This CDR3 comprises 16 residues. Looked up from germline, CDR1 is KGHSH and CDR2 is LQKENI. V lost 0 bases and J lost 6; bases outside the gene matches: 4. The CDR3 is CASSPPRLAGGDTQYF. The CDR3 bases are TGTGCCAGCTCACCACCGAGGCTAGCGGGAGGGGATACGCAGTATTTT.

Of note for this clone: The identical CDR3 is also encoded by other nucleotide sequences in the sample. The chain is built from TRBV6-6 and TRBJ2-7; D is undetermined. Looked up from germline, CDR1 is MNHNY and CDR2 is SVGAGI (reference sequence). V lost 1 base, J lost 0 bases, and 7 bases lay in between. There are 14 residues in the CDR3. This CDR3 is CASSYLGLSYEQYF. CDR3 DNA: TGTGCCAGCAGTTACTTAGGCCTCTCCTACGAGCAGTACTTC.

The V call is TRBV27, the J call TRBJ1-1; D perhaps matches TRBD1 (5 bases). V dropped 3 bases and J dropped 1 base, with 12 bases sitting between them. Germline values: CDR1 MNHEY, CDR2 SMNVEV (reference sequence). The CDR3 has 15 residues. CDR3 residues: CASSLVPGGNTEAFF. In DNA form, the CDR3 reads TGTGCCAGCAGTTTGGTCCCTGGGGGGAACACTGAAGCTTTCTTT.

The V call is TRBV6-1, the J call TRBJ2-1, with TRBD2 identical over 9 bases. The CDR3 spans 14 residues. Germline CDR1 MNHNS, CDR2 SASEGT. V dropped 2 bases and J dropped 4; count of bases not matched to a gene: 0. The CDR3 reads CASSELAGYNEQFF. As DNA, the CDR3 is TGTGCCAGCAGTGAACTAGCGGGATACAATGAGCAGTTCTTC.

The chain recombines TRBV4-1 with TRBJ1-5; 9 positions match TRBD1. Germline V gene lookup returns CDR1 MGHRA and CDR2 YSYEKL. The CDR3 contains 15 residues. The J segment lost 6 bases and the V segment lost 3 bases, leaving 6 bases of the junction unmatched. The DNA for the CDR3 is TGCGCCAGCAGCCACGTCACAGGGGGCACTCAGCCCCAGCATTTT. This codes for CASSHVTGGTQPQHF.

The rearrangement joins TRBV10-3 to TRBJ1-1, with TRBD1 identical over 9 bases. The junction had 13 bases not matched to a gene; V was cut back by 7 bases and J by 4 bases. The V gene's germline CDR1 is ENHRY and CDR2 SYGVKD. There are 16 residues in the CDR3. CDR3 amino acids: CAITPGTGTSGTEAFF. The CDR3 DNA is TGTGCCATCACTCCCGGGACAGGGACGTCGGGCACTGAAGCTTTCTTT.

This clone turned up a few times. DNA of the CDR3: TGTGCCAGCAGCTTAGAGATTTTGAGGGTCCCTAACTATGGCTACACCTTC. It specifies CASSLEILRVPNYGYTF. The gene calls are TRBV7-2 and TRBJ1-2, with unresolved D. This CDR3 is built from 17 residues. Germline CDR1 is SGHTA and CDR2 is FQGNSA. The ends were cut back, 1 base at V and 0 bases at J, with 15 bases in the middle.

This rearrangement joins TRBV6-1 to TRBJ2-6; tentative D call: TRBD2 (6 bases). Germline assignment: CDR1 MNHNS and CDR2 SASEGT. Trimming stripped 3 bases from V and 8 bases from J, with 14 bases between. There are 15 residues in the CDR3. The CDR3 spells CASSEFTGSPNVLTF. The CDR3 DNA reads TGTGCCAGCAGTGAGTTCACCGGGAGCCCCAACGTCCTGACTTTC.

This chain uses TRBV6-1 with TRBJ2-3; D is possibly TRBD2 (6 bases). CDR1 is MNHNS and CDR2 is SASEGT in the germline V gene. Trimming shortened V by 1 base and J by 3 bases, and 11 bases separated the two germline ends. This CDR3 spans 15 amino acids. CDR3 amino acids: CASSEDKRVTDTQYF. CDR3 nucleotide sequence: TGTGCCAGCAGTGAAGATAAGCGGGTGACAGATACGCAGTATTTT.

As to this clone: One end of the junction varies from germline; a read error may be responsible. The V call is TRBV5-5, the J call TRBJ2-1, with no clear D. Germline-derived CDR1 and CDR2 are SGHKS and YYEKEE (reference sequence). The CDR3 spans 15 residues. The CDR3 region has the DNA TGCGCCAGCAGCCCCACGACGACTGGTCACAATGAGCAGTTCTTC. It specifies CASSPTTTGHNEQFF.

The CDR3 bases are TGCGCCAGCAGCCCGCATCTTGCAGTTAATGAAAAACTGTTTTTT. It codes for CASSPHLAVNEKLFF. This sequence joins TRBV4-1 and TRBJ1-4, with no clear D. Germline V gene data show CDR1 as MGHRA and CDR2 as YSYEKL. V dropped 4 bases and J dropped 4 bases, with 13 bases sitting between them. The length of the CDR3 is 15 residues.

V usage is TRBV2 and J usage is TRBJ2-3; D remains ambiguous. Trimming removed 1 base from V and 2 bases from J, with 1 base in between. Germline values: CDR1 SNHLY, CDR2 FYNNEI. This CDR3 comprises 12 residues. The CDR3 bases are TGTGCCAGCAGTGAAGACACAGATACGCAGTATTTT. Its protein product is CASSEDTDTQYF.

In DNA, the CDR3 is TGTGCCATCAGTATAAACAAGGGGGTCAGGGGCTACGAGCAGTACTTC. This sequence encodes CAISINKGVRGYEQYF. The rearrangement joins TRBV10-3 to TRBJ2-7; D is perhaps TRBD1 (6 bases). In germline, CDR1 is ENHRY, CDR2 SYGVKD. The CDR3 length is 16 residues. The ends were cut back, 5 bases at V and 3 bases at J, with 20 bases in the middle.

This chain joins TRBV19 and TRBJ1-5; D is unresolved. Trimming removed 3 bases at V and 0 bases at J, with 9 bases between. This CDR3 has 15 amino acids. Germline V lookup: CDR1 LNHDA, CDR2 SQIVND (reference sequence). In nucleotides, the CDR3 is TGTGCCAGTAGTATGGAACCGTATAGCAATCAGCCCCAGCATTTT. Amino acids: CASSMEPYSNQPQHF.

The rearrangement uses TRBV30 and TRBJ1-5, with 8 bases aligning to TRBD1. This CDR3 comprises 17 residues. The J segment lost 4 bases and the V segment lost 2 bases, leaving 13 bases of the junction unmatched. CDR1 is GTSNPN, CDR2 SVGIG, per germline (reference sequence). The CDR3 region is CAWSISPRTGRNQPQHF. The CDR3 DNA is TGTGCCTGGAGTATCTCCCCCCGGACAGGGAGAAATCAGCCCCAGCATTTT.

The chain carries TRBV6-5 and TRBJ2-7; 11 bases agree with TRBD1. CDR1 is MNHEY, CDR2 SVGAGI, per germline. This CDR3 spans 14 amino acids. V was pared by 5 bases and J by 6 bases, with 6 bases of the junction left unmatched. The CDR3 spells CASSPTGTGGEQYF. In DNA, the CDR3 is TGTGCCAGCAGTCCGACCGGGACAGGGGGCGAGCAGTACTTC.

This sequence joins TRBV7-2 and TRBJ2-7; perhaps TRBD2 as D (5 bases). There are 14 residues in the CDR3. Trimming removed 3 bases at V and 3 bases at J, with 12 bases between. In germline, CDR1 is SGHTA, CDR2 FQGNSA. The CDR3 sequence: CASSFGLEYYEQYF. The CDR3 region has the DNA TGTGCCAGCAGCTTCGGACTCGAATACTACGAGCAGTACTTC.

Written as DNA, the CDR3 is TGTGCCAGCAGGTACAGGACAGGTGAAACCTACGAGCAGTACTTC. Translation gives CASRYRTGETYEQYF. The chain links TRBV27 to TRBJ2-7, with 7 bases lining up with TRBD1. The CDR3 is 15 residues long. The germline V gene has CDR1 MNHEY and CDR2 SMNVEV (reference sequence). Trimming cost V 6 bases and J 2 bases; bases outside gene matches: 10.

Of note for this clone: This specimen includes other DNA sequences encoding the same CDR3. The chain combines TRBV5-1 with TRBJ2-5, with D perhaps matching TRBD2 (5 bases). The CDR3 length is 14 residues. Trimming took off 0 bases at V and 0 bases at J, with 6 bases between the two ends. CDR1 and CDR2 from the germline V gene are SGHRS and YFSETQ. The CDR3, as DNA: TGCGCCAGCAGCTTGGCGGGGTACCAAGAGACCCAGTACTTC. It codes for CASSLAGYQETQYF.

V and J are TRBV7-2 and TRBJ2-5; 7 bases align to TRBD2. CDR1 and CDR2 from the germline V gene are SGHTA and FQGNSA. This CDR3 spans 14 amino acids. V lost 5 bases and J lost 3; bases outside the gene matches: 6. CDR3 DNA: TGTGCCAGCAGCCTTAGGACTAGTAAAGAGACCCAGTACTTC. This encodes CASSLRTSKETQYF.

The gene calls are TRBV28 and TRBJ1-4, with 8 bases lining up with TRBD1. The J segment lost 2 bases and the V segment lost 5 bases, leaving 4 bases of the junction unmatched. The CDR3 loop spans 15 amino acids. Per germline, CDR1 MDHEN and CDR2 SYDVKM. The CDR3 DNA follows: TGTGCCAGCAGTCCGCGACAGGGGACTAATGAAAAACTGTTTTTT. This codes for CASSPRQGTNEKLFF.